The 2 T cell receptor beta chains given below trace back to one sample, sequenced in a study of shared clonotypes between healthy human individuals. Method: immunoSEQ multiplex PCR; TCRdb's copy keeps in-frame clones and lacks some. Of roughly 2.5 million clones listed, around 90% are singletons. Material: naive CD4+ T cells sorted from blood. Subset here: CD45RA+ positively selected. The receptors originated from a man aged 18 to 30 in good health.

The gene calls are TRBV7-2 and TRBJ2-3, with 9 bases that match TRBD1. This CDR3 region has 17 residues. Per germline, CDR1 SGHTA and CDR2 FQGNSA. V gave up 1 base and J gave up 4 bases; unmatched junction bases: 9. CDR3 DNA: TGTGCCAGCAGCTTAGAGGGACAGGGAGTTTGGGCAGATACGCAGTATTTT. Protein sequence: CASSLEGQGVWADTQYF.

The chain recombines TRBV5-1 with TRBJ1-6; D is ambiguous. Trimming pared 6 bases from V and 9 bases from J, leaving 10 bases between. The CDR3 sequence is 12 residues long. Germline V gene sequence: CDR1 SGHRS, CDR2 YFSETQ. The CDR3 sequence is CASTSSGSPLHF. CDR3 in DNA: TGCGCCAGCACCTCGTCGGGTTCACCCCTCCACTTT.